This T cell receptor (beta chain) comes out of a study of blood T cell repertoires in COVID-19 (dated by TCRdb to 2018 to 2021). For context, the study as a whole: Samples covering the acute and convalescent phases of COVID-19 were provided by collaborators in the United States, Italy and Spain. The material from the prospective study consisted of cDNA or gDNA derived from T cells, B-cell-depleted T cells, or PBMCs. The dataset comprised deeply sampled blood TCRbeta repertoires from subjects exposed to, actively infected with, or recovered from COVID-19. A freely available public database, intended as a resource for researchers studying the immune response to SARS-CoV-2, is where the repertoires were released. The samples were drawn from two sources: the first 160 participants of the ongoing ImmuneRACE study, and 950 to 1,500 subjects contributed by 6 global collaborators. Nearly every sample came with metadata listing a de-identified subject ID, COVID-19 status, age in years and sex. HLA class I and class II types, where available, came from metadata supplied by the sample provider rather than from assay-based typing. Results the study describes overall, beyond this receptor: Clinical and demographic metadata were provided uncurated, with the amount varying by source and participant.

The collaborating institutions used their own protocols to collect whole blood in K2EDTA tubes. Collaborator samples were shipped for TCRbeta analysis as frozen whole blood, isolated PBMCs, or DNA extracted from either sample type. A word on this clone: Its cognate antigen has yet to be identified. No quality values exist for individual bases; no much larger clone is one base distant.

According to the germline V gene, CDR1 reads MNHEY and CDR2 reads SVGAGI. V is pruned by 8 bases and J by 4 bases, leaving 8 bases of the junction without a gene match. Reading from cysteine to phenylalanine, the CDR3 counts 15 amino acids. The CDR3 DNA has 45 bases and is translated from base 1. TCRbeta CDR3 regions were amplified from genomic DNA using the immunoSEQ Assay, a bias-controlled multiplex PCR. Turning to the authors' computational methods: Nucleated cell counts per sample were estimated from amplification of reference gene primers within the assay. To quantify the absolute abundance of each unique TCRbeta CDR3 rearrangement, sequence reads were collapsed and filtered. For each sample, productive Simpson clonality was calculated as the square root of Simpson's diversity index across productive rearrangements. Imported from immuneACCESS, the table was reduced by TCRdb to in-frame sequences with V and J called. These copies leave out some clones; in studies compared against another copy, an unresolved V gene accounts for under half, and the cause of the remainder is not known. V, J and clone size are taken as reported in that table, and D and trimming were inferred from the DNA itself. This sample gives about 81,000 clones in total; 70% to 90% of them show up just once. The ten largest clonotypes hold 5.5% to 7.5% of the sample.

The specimen sequenced was peripheral blood. The origin of this receptor is a man between 65 and 79 years old with acute or convalescent COVID-19. The rearranged chain carries TRBV6-5 and TRBJ1-6; 7 of the junction bases match TRBD1. The CDR3 protein is CASSRTGPYNSPLHF. The DNA sequence is as follows: TGTGCCAGCTCCCGGACAGGACCATATAATTCACCCCTCCACTTT.